Presented here are 29 T cell receptor beta chains from one specimen sequenced in a study of early T cells in non-severe SARS-CoV-2 infection listed by TCRdb under 2021. The library came from 5' RACE. The data were produced on a NextSeq 500. The raw public data were reprocessed by TCRdb itself: fastp quality trimming at Q25, MiXCR clonotype calling, in-frame beta chains only. Here each entry gathers all rows of one CDR3 protein and keeps the most common genes and DNA. The sample records 57,000 or so distinct CDR3 sequences, roughly 12% of which are singletons. The ten largest clones represent 4.8% of the sample. The sequencing input was whole blood. These TCRs come from an adult who was a healthcare worker with PCR-confirmed SARS-CoV-2 infection or an uninfected control (not recorded which).

This clonotype was observed at least ten times. V gene TRBV29-1 combines with J gene TRBJ2-3; D tentatively fits TRBD1 or TRBD2 (5 bases each). Germline lookup yields CDR1 SQVTM and CDR2 ANQGSEA. The CDR3 has 14 residues. The V end lost 7 bases, the J end lost 0 bases, and 14 bases lay between the germline ends. CDR3 coding DNA: TGCAGCGCGTGGGGGACGCTTAGCACAGATACGCAGTATTTT. This encodes CSAWGTLSTDTQYF.

This clonotype was picked up a small number of times. This chain joins TRBV7-2 and TRBJ2-1, with D perhaps matching TRBD2 (5 bases). The CDR3 spans 15 residues. V lost 3 bases and J lost 3, with 12 bases in between. Germline CDR1 SGHTA, CDR2 FQGNSA. CDR3 sequence: CASSFEGSNYNEQFF. The DNA of the CDR3 is TGTGCCAGCAGCTTTGAAGGGAGTAACTACAATGAGCAGTTCTTC.

This clonotype was detected once. The chain is built from TRBV2 and TRBJ1-5, with TRBD1 matching over 8 bases. The ends lost 7 bases at V and 2 bases at J; junction bases unmatched: 7. Germline CDR1 SNHLY, CDR2 FYNNEI. This CDR3 has 15 amino acids. This chain's CDR3 is CASNGQGGGNQPQHF. The DNA for the CDR3 is TGTGCCAGCAATGGACAGGGCGGCGGCAATCAGCCCCAGCATTTT.

In this sample, this clonotype turned up many times. The chain carries TRBV13 and TRBJ1-6; D might be TRBD1 (5 bases). The CDR3 contains 13 residues. V dropped 1 base and J dropped 9 bases, with 7 bases sitting between them. Germline assignment: CDR1 PRHDT and CDR2 FYEKMQ (reference sequence). The CDR3 region has the DNA TGTGCCAGCAGCTTAGTGGGGGGTTCACCCCTCCACTTT. Protein product: CASSLVGGSPLHF.

This chain joins TRBV27 and TRBJ2-7; D call uncertain. Per the germline V gene, CDR1 is MNHEY and CDR2 is SMNVEV (reference sequence). V was cut by 3 bases and J by 3 bases, with 12 bases left in between. This CDR3 has 14 amino acids. The CDR3 reads CASSFASAGYEQYF. As DNA, the CDR3 is TGTGCCAGCAGTTTCGCCAGCGCAGGCTACGAGCAGTACTTC.

About this clonotype itself: At one end, the junction sequence differs from germline, possibly due to a read error. The rearrangement links TRBV28 to TRBJ2-2; D might be TRBD1 or TRBD2, each matching 5 bases. The CDR3 has 13 amino acids. Germline CDR1 is MDHEN and CDR2 is SYDVKM. In DNA, the CDR3 is TGTGCCAGCAGTTGGCAGGGAGTCGGGGAGCTGTGTTTT. This codes for CASSWQGVGELCF.

This sequence joins TRBV27 and TRBJ1-2; D gene uncertain. This CDR3 has 12 amino acids. CDR1 MNHEY and CDR2 SMNVEV come from the germline V gene (reference sequence). V gave up 0 bases and J gave up 4 bases, with 3 bases separating them. DNA for the CDR3: TGTGCCAGCAGTTTATCCGGCTATGGCTACACCTTC. This sequence encodes CASSLSGYGYTF.

This clonotype has at least ten counts. The J gene is TRBJ1-6, the V gene TRBV20-1; D uncertain. CDR1 is DFQATT, CDR2 SNEGSKA, per germline (reference sequence). The CDR3 loop spans 15 amino acids. Trimming removed 8 bases from V and 5 bases from J, with 19 bases in between. CDR3 loop: CSQRPPRSDNSPLHF. The CDR3 nucleotides are TGCAGTCAACGCCCCCCCCGGTCCGATAATTCACCCCTCCACTTT.

This clonotype was picked up many times. The chain combines TRBV6-2 or TRBV6-3 with TRBJ2-2; maybe TRBD1 (6 bases). Deletions cut 5 bases from V and 4 bases from J, with 17 bases between. The germline V gene has CDR1 MNHEY and CDR2 SVGEGT. The CDR3 consists of 16 residues. CDR3 sequence: CASSGTRGEPTGELFF. In nucleotides, the CDR3 is TGTGCCAGCAGTGGAACCAGGGGAGAGCCCACCGGGGAGCTGTTTTTT.

J is TRBJ2-1 and V is TRBV7-2; 9 bases map to TRBD2. Trimming removed 1 base from V and 7 bases from J; junction bases left unmatched: 5. The length of the CDR3 is 15 residues. Germline V gives CDR1 SGHTA, CDR2 FQGNSA. The chain's CDR3 is CASSLVAGAGNEQFF. CDR3 DNA sequence: TGTGCCAGCAGCTTAGTAGCGGGGGCGGGGAATGAGCAGTTCTTC.

The sample holds a few counts of this clonotype. The V gene is TRBV5-1, the J gene TRBJ2-3, with 8 bases that match TRBD2. Germline V gene data show CDR1 as SGHRS and CDR2 as YFSETQ. Trimming took 4 bases from V and 1 from J; bases not matched to a gene: 8. CDR3 length: 16 amino acids. The chain's CDR3 is CASSPLSGGGTDTQYF. DNA of the CDR3: TGCGCCAGCAGCCCCCTGTCCGGGGGGGGCACAGATACGCAGTATTTT.

This clonotype was seen at least ten times. The chain couples TRBV6-2 or TRBV6-3 to TRBJ2-3; D call uncertain. CDR3 size: 12 residues. CDR1 is MNHEY and CDR2 is SVGEGT in the germline V gene. V was shortened by 5 bases and J by 4 bases, with 7 bases between the two germline ends. CDR3 in amino acids: CASSPTADTQYF. The CDR3 DNA sequence: TGTGCCAGCAGTCCTACAGCAGATACGCAGTATTTT.

The chain recombines TRBV7-2 with TRBJ2-5; possible D gene TRBD2, 6 bases. This CDR3 region has 14 residues. Deletions cut 6 bases from V and 4 bases from J, with 15 bases between. Germline-derived CDR1 and CDR2 are SGHTA and FQGNSA. CDR3 bases: TGTGCCAGCAGAACAAGCGGGTCTCGAGAGACCCAGTACTTC. Its protein product is CASRTSGSRETQYF. The full variable domain, rest sourced from reference TRBV7-2 and TRBJ2-5, is GAGVSQSPSNKVTEKGKDVELRCDPISGHTALYWYRQSLGQGLEFLIYFQGNSAPDKSGLPSDRFSAERTGGSVSTLTIQRTQQEDSAVYLCASRTSGSRETQYFGPGTRLLVL.

This clonotype was found many times. The chain joins TRBV12-3 or TRBV12-4 to TRBJ2-1, with D possibly being TRBD1 (5 bases). V lost 5 bases to trimming and J lost 5 bases, with 10 bases between them. The CDR3 runs to 13 residues. The CDR3 DNA sequence: TGTGCCAGCAGTCTCCGACAGAACAATGAGCAGTTCTTC. Amino acid sequence: CASSLRQNNEQFF.

In its sample, this clonotype was seen a few times. V is TRBV18 and J is TRBJ1-2; 9 bases are a match to TRBD1. The germline CDR1 and CDR2 sequences are KGHSH and LQKENI. V trimming: 8 bases; J trimming: 4 bases; junction bases outside the gene matches: 5. CDR3 size: 13 residues. In nucleotides, the CDR3 is TGTGCCAGCAGGGGACAGGGAGGCTATGGCTACACCTTC. This codes for CASRGQGGYGYTF.

This clonotype was recorded at least ten times. The chain joins TRBV3-1 to TRBJ1-1; D perhaps matches TRBD1 (5 bases). V was shortened by 1 base and J by 3 bases, with 9 bases between the two germline ends. The CDR3 consists of 14 residues. Germline V lookup: CDR1 LGHDT, CDR2 YNNKEL (reference sequence). The CDR3 here is CASSQAGRDTEAFF. Here the CDR3 DNA reads TGTGCCAGCAGCCAAGCGGGACGGGACACTGAAGCTTTCTTT.

This clonotype has more than one count but fewer than ten. The CDR3, as DNA: TGTGCCAGCACCCCTCGGGAGAACACCGGGGAGCTGTTTTTT. The encoded protein is CASTPRENTGELFF. This sequence joins TRBV12-3 or TRBV12-4 and TRBJ2-2, with D maybe TRBD2 (5 bases). V lost 7 bases and J lost 1, with 10 bases in between. The CDR3 extends over 14 amino acids.

The table lists this clonotype with a few counts. The V and J genes are TRBV4-2 and TRBJ2-7; no reliable D call. CDR3 length equals 11 residues. V lost 2 bases and J 6 bases, leaving 5 bases between the germline ends. Germline values: CDR1 LGHNA, CDR2 YNFKEQ. CDR3 nucleotides: TGTGCCAGCAGCCAAAGAAGCGAGCAGTACTTC. The encoded protein is CASSQRSEQYF.

This clonotype came up a few times. This rearrangement joins TRBV28 to TRBJ1-5; a possible D gene is TRBD1 (5 bases). The CDR3 consists of 14 residues. The V gene lost 1 base and the J gene lost 7 bases, with 11 bases spanning the gap. Germline V gene data show CDR1 as MDHEN and CDR2 as SYDVKM. The CDR3 loop reads CASSLSRGEQPQHF. The DNA of the CDR3 is TGTGCCAGCAGTTTATCAAGGGGTGAACAGCCCCAGCATTTT. Filled out from reference TRBV28 and TRBJ1-5, the complete variable domain reads DVKVTQSSRYLVKRTGEKVFLECVQDMDHENMFWYRQDPGLGLRLIYFSYDVKMKEKGDIPEGYSVSREKKERFSLILESASTNQTSMYLCASSLSRGEQPQHFGDGTRLSIL.

V is TRBV28 and J is TRBJ1-1, with a tentative D call TRBD1 (5 bases). Trimming removed 3 bases at V and 5 bases at J, with 13 bases between. Germline loops: CDR1 MDHEN, CDR2 SYDVKM. The length of the CDR3 is 14 residues. This CDR3 reads CASSLRQGRTEAFF. The CDR3 DNA reads as TGTGCCAGCAGTTTGCGCCAGGGAAGGACTGAAGCTTTCTTT.

In its sample, this clonotype was seen many times. This sequence joins TRBV20-1 and TRBJ2-1; 8 bases match TRBD1. The CDR3 spans 15 residues. Trimming removed 8 bases from V and 10 bases from J; junction bases left unmatched: 19. CDR1 and CDR2 (germline): DFQATT, SNEGSKA (reference sequence). The CDR3 coding sequence is TGCAGTTATTCCCTCACAGGGGGGTTTGTTGGAGAGCAGTTCTTC. This encodes CSYSLTGGFVGEQFF.

V is TRBV5-1 and J is TRBJ2-4; D is possibly TRBD2 (7 bases). CDR1 and CDR2 from the germline V gene are SGHRS and YFSETQ. This CDR3 is built from 13 residues. V lost 3 bases and J lost 5, with 9 bases in between. DNA for the CDR3: TGCGCCAGCAGCTCGGGGGGCCAAAACATTCAGTACTTC. This gives the protein CASSSGGQNIQYF.

This clonotype was recorded at least ten times. At one of its ends the junction is not consistent with the germline gene, which may arise from a read error. J is TRBJ1-1 and V is TRBV7-9, with 11 bases aligning to TRBD1. The CDR3 is 16 residues long. Germline CDR1 is SEHNR and CDR2 is FQNEAQ (reference sequence). In DNA form, the CDR3 reads TGTGCCAGCAGCTTCGCCGGGACAGGGGGTGTCTCTGAAGTTTTCTTT. It yields the protein CASSFAGTGGVSEVFF.

This chain joins TRBV10-3 and TRBJ2-3, with D perhaps matching TRBD2 (5 bases). Germline CDR1 reads ENHRY; CDR2 reads SYGVKD. Trimming stripped 8 bases from V and 3 bases from J, with 12 bases between. This CDR3 region has 13 residues. The CDR3 loop is CAIHTGETDTQYF. In DNA, the CDR3 is TGTGCCATCCACACCGGGGAAACAGATACGCAGTATTTT.

This clonotype was counted a few times. The chain uses TRBV10-3 and TRBJ2-7; the D gene could be TRBD1 or TRBD2 (5 bases each). Germline CDR1 is ENHRY and CDR2 is SYGVKD. V lost 8 bases to trimming and J lost 1 base, with 15 bases between them. This CDR3 has 14 residues. The CDR3 spells CAIGTGRLSYEQYF. The CDR3 nucleotides are TGTGCCATCGGGACCGGGCGCCTATCCTACGAGCAGTACTTC.

DNA for the CDR3: TGTGCCAGCAGCAGAGGGGGCGCGGTTCGAGATACGCAGTATTTT. Translation: CASSRGGAVRDTQYF. The chain joins TRBV3-1 to TRBJ2-3; TRBD1 agrees at 7 bases. The CDR3 covers 15 residues. Germline loops: CDR1 LGHDT, CDR2 YNNKEL (reference sequence). V was clipped by 5 bases and J by 5 bases; unmatched bases: 10.

The sample holds a few counts of this clonotype. The chain recombines TRBV6-6 with TRBJ1-1, with 7 bases matching TRBD1. The CDR3 runs to 14 residues. The ends lost 2 bases at V and 5 bases at J; junction bases unmatched: 5. Germline CDR1 and CDR2: MNHNY and SVGAGI (reference sequence). The CDR3 is CASSYTTGLTEAFF. The DNA of the CDR3 is TGTGCCAGCAGTTACACGACAGGGCTGACTGAAGCTTTCTTT.

Ten or more counts support this clonotype. This rearrangement joins TRBV11-2 to TRBJ2-7, with 9 nucleotides matching TRBD2. CDR1 and CDR2 from the germline V gene are SGHAT and FQNNGV. The CDR3 length is 14 residues. Unmatched junction bases numbered 2, after V lost 1 base and J lost 4 bases. CDR3 residues: CASSLGLAAYEQYF. For the CDR3, the DNA is TGTGCCAGCAGCTTAGGACTAGCGGCATACGAGCAGTACTTC.

The rearrangement joins TRBV20-1 to TRBJ2-3, with 9 positions matching TRBD1. V lost 4 bases to trimming and J lost 4 bases; unmatched junction nucleotides: 9. The germline CDR1 and CDR2 sequences are DFQATT and SNEGSKA (reference sequence). This CDR3 has 15 amino acids. The CDR3 DNA follows: TGCAGTGCTACTCGGGACAGGGCGAGTTCAGATACGCAGTATTTT. It encodes CSATRDRASSDTQYF.